The source of this T cell receptor (beta chain) is a study of CD8+ T cells in alopecia areata (dated by TCRdb to about 2018). Concerning the study at large: The treated patients took part in an open-label pilot trial in which moderate-to-severe alopecia areata was treated with oral tofacitinib at 5 to 10 mg twice daily. Patients received tofacitinib for 6 to 18 months and were then followed off drug for 6 months to check for delayed response and recurrence. For the treated patients, the SALT score, which quantifies what percentage of scalp surface area is affected, served as the measure of disease severity. To study T cell clonal expansion in alopecia areata, the researchers applied high-throughput TCRbeta sequencing to both the C3H/HeJ mouse model and human patients. On the human side, TCRbeta sequencing was run on scalp tissue and on sorted CD4+ and CD8+ peripheral blood T cells from healthy controls and from alopecia areata patients with either patchy or totalis/universalis disease. Tofacitinib-treated patients had biopsies at baseline and at 4 and 24 weeks of treatment, with a later scalp biopsy in several patients. Scalp clonality was compared across normal scalp (n=4), patchy alopecia areata scalp (n=8), and alopecia totalis/universalis scalp (n=8). RNA came from the PAXgene miRNA kit for fixed scalp, the miRNeasy kit for PBMCs, and the RNeasy kit for mouse skin. Amplification of TCRbeta CDR3 regions was done by immunoSEQ multiplex PCR using 35 Vbeta forward primers and 13 Jbeta reverse primers. Points the paper makes about the study in general: Unlike mouse skin, which is dominated by gammadelta T cells, normal human skin has resident alphabeta T cells that are also sequenced, and this complicates analysis of the scalp TCR repertoire. Many expanded lesional clones persisted in scalp and blood during tofacitinib treatment, which may partly explain relapse after stopping treatment. Compared with normal scalp, lesional scalp had higher clonality and more expanded CD8+ clones, particularly in alopecia totalis/universalis, a pattern that suggests antigenic drive. Because the treated cohort was small and included a single nonresponder, larger studies are needed to assess links between baseline CD8+ expansion and response. Shared TCR sequences between patients were less evident than in mice, which may be partly attributable to HLA diversity in the patient population. With tofacitinib, both scalp clonality and the number of expanded CD8+ clones among the top 100 scalp clones went down significantly.

The sample's time point label, decoded: around 4 weeks on oral tofacitinib. The sample's treatment or condition label is to be understood as: oral pan-JAK inhibitor, 5-10 mg twice daily. Peripheral blood and lesional scalp punch biopsies were obtained from patients with alopecia areata. PBMCs were separated by density centrifugation and stained for CD3, CD4 and CD8, after which CD4+ and CD8+ T cells were sorted on a FACSAria. Points on this clone: No cognate antigen has been identified for it. Nothing much larger sits one base from this clone, and base qualities are not available.

Libraries were made using the immunoSEQ multiplex PCR assay. For TCR sequencing, RNA was extracted from every sample and reverse transcribed into cDNA to serve as template. SuperScript III was used to make first-strand cDNA, primed with a 2:1 mix of oligo-dT and random hexamers. A synthetic immune receptor repertoire was used to measure amplification bias, and any remaining bias was corrected computationally. The study's own analysis went as follows. Raw reads were preprocessed to remove errors, and CDR3 was defined by IMGT conventions from the conserved cysteine to phenylalanine. To get clonality, Shannon entropy was normalized by log2 of the number of productive unique TCRs and the result was subtracted from 1. CD4 or CD8 identity of scalp clones was inferred by cross-referencing scalp TCRbeta sequences with sorted blood CD4 and CD8 repertoires. As stored in TCRdb, this immuneACCESS dataset retains in-frame rearrangements with V and J assigned. A fraction of the clones does not appear; measured against another copy, unresolved V genes explain less than half of the discrepancy, and the remainder lacks a known reason. V and J calls and clone size are given by that table; D and trimming were obtained from the DNA. This sample lists just over 150,000 clones; about two thirds were detected once. About 0.94% of the sample goes to the ten largest clones.

Reading from cysteine to phenylalanine, the CDR3 counts 14 amino acids. This entry keeps only the CDR3 DNA: 42 bases, framed from base 1. The germline V gene yields MNHEY for CDR1 and SVGAGI for CDR2. V loses 8 bases of germline sequence and J loses 2 bases, and the interval between the two ends is 16 bases. The sample in question was CD4+ T cells sorted from blood, obtained at week 4, from a patient treated with tofacitinib. The chain is assembled from TRBV6-5 and TRBJ2-7; the D region may be TRBD1 or TRBD2, each matching 5 bases equally. This clonotype was sampled from a human donor with alopecia areata. The CDR3 amino acid sequence is: CASSLKRGAYEQYF. The bases are TGTGCCAGCTCGTTAAAACGAGGGGCCTACGAGCAGTACTTC.